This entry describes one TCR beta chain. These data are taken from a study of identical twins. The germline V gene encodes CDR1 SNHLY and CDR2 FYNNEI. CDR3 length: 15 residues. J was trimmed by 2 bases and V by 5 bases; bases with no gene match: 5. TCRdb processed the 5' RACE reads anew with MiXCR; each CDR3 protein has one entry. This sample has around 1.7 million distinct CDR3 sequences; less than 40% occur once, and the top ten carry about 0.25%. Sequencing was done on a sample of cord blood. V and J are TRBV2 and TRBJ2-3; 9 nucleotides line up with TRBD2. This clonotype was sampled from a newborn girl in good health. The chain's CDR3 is CASSLSSGATDTQYF. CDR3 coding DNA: TGTGCCAGCAGTTTATCTAGCGGGGCCACAGATACGCAGTATTTT.